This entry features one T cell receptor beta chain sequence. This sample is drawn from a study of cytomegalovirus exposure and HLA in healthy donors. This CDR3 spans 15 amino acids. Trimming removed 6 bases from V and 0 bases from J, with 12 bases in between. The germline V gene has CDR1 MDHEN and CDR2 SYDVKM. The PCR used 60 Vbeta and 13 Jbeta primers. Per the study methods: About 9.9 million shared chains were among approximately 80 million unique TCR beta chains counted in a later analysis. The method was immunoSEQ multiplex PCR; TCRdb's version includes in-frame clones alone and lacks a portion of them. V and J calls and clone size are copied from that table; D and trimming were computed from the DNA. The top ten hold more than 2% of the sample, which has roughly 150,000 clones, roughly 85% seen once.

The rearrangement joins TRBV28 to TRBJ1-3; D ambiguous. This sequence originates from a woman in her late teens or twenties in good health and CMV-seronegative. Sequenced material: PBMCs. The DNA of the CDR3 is TGTGCCAGCAGCCTAGGTAGTGCCTCTGGAAACACCATATATTTT. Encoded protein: CASSLGSASGNTIYF.